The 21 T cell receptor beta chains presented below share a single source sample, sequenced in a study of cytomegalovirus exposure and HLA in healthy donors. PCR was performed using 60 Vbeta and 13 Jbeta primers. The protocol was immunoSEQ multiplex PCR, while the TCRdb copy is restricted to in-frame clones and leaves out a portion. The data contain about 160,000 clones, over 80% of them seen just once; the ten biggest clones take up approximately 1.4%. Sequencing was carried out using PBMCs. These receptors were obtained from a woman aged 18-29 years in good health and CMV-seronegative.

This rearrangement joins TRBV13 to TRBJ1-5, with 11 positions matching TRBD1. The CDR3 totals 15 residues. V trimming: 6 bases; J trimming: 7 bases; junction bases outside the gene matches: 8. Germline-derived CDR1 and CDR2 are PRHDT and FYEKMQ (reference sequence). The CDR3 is CASSRTGGVRQPQHF. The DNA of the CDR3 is TGTGCCAGCAGTCGGACAGGGGGCGTCCGACAGCCCCAGCATTTT.

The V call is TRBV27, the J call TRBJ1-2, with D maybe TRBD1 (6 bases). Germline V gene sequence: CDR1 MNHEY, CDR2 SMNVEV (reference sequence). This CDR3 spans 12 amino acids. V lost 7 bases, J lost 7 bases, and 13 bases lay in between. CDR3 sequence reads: CASKQGLSGYTF. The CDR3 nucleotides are TGTGCCAGCAAACAGGGTCTGAGTGGCTACACCTTC.

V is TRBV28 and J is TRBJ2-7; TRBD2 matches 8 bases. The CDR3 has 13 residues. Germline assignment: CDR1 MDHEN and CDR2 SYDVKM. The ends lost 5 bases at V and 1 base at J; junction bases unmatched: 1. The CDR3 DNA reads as TGTGCCAGCAGTATAGCGGGGTCCTACGAGCAGTACTTC. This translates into CASSIAGSYEQYF.

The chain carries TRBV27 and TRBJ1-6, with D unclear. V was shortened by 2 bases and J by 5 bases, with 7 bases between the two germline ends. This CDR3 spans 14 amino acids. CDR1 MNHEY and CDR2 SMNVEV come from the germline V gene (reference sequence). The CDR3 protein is CASSLIRDNSPLHF. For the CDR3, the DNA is TGTGCCAGCAGTTTAATTAGAGATAATTCACCCCTCCACTTT.

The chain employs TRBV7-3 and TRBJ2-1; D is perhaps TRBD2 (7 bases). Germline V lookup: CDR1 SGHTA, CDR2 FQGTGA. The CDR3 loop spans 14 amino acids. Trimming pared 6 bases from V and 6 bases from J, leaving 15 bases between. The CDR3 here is CASSYNGGPNEQFF. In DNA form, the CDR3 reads TGTGCCAGCAGTTATAACGGGGGGCCCAATGAGCAGTTCTTC. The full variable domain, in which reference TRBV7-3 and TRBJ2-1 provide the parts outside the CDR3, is GAGVSQTPSNKVTEKGKYVELRCDPISGHTALYWYRQSLGQGPEFLIYFQGTGAADDSGLPNDRFFAVRPEGSVSTLKIQRTERGDSAVYLCASSYNGGPNEQFFGPGTRLTVL.

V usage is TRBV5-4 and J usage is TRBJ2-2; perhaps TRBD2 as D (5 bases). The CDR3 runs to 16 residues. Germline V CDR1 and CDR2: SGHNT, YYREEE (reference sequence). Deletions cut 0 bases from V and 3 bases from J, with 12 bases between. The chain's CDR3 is CASSLAIGGYTGELFF. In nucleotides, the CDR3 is TGTGCCAGCAGCTTGGCCATTGGCGGGTACACCGGGGAGCTGTTTTTT.

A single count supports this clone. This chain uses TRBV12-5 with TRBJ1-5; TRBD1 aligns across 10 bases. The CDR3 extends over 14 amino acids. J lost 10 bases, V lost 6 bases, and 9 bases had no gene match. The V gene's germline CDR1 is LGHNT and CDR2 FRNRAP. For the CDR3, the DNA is TGTGCTAGTGGCCTGGGGACAGGGGTAGGCCCCCAGCATTTT. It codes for CASGLGTGVGPQHF.

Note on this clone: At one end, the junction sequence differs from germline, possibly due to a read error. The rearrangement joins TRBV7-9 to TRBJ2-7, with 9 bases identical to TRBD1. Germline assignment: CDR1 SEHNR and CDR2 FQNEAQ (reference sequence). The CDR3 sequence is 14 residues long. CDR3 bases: TGTTCCAGCAGCCGGACAGGGGACGCATACGAGCAGTACTTC. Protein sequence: CSSSRTGDAYEQYF.

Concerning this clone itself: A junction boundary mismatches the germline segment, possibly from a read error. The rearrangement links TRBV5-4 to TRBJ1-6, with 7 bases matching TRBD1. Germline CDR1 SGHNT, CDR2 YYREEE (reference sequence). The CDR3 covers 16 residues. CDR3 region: CASSPSPGTVNSPLHF. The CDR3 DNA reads TGCGCCAGCAGCCCGTCCCCCGGGACAGTAAATTCACCCCTCCACTTT.

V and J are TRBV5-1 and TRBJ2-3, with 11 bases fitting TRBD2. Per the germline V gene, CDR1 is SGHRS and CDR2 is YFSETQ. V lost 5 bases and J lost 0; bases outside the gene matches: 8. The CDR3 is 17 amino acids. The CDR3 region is CASRRPGLAESTDTQYF. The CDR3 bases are TGCGCCAGCAGGAGACCGGGACTAGCGGAGAGCACAGATACGCAGTATTTT.

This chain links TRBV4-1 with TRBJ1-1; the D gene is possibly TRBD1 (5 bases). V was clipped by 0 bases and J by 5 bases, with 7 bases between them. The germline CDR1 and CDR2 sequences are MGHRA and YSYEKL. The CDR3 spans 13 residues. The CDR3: CASSQEGGTEAFF. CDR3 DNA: TGCGCCAGCAGCCAAGAGGGGGGGACTGAAGCTTTCTTT.

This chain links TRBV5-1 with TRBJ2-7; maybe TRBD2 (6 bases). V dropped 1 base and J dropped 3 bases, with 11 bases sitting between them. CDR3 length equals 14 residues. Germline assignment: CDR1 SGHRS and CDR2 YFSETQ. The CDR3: CASSLRTGVYEQYF. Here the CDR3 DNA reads TGCGCCAGCAGCTTGCGGACGGGGGTCTACGAGCAGTACTTC.

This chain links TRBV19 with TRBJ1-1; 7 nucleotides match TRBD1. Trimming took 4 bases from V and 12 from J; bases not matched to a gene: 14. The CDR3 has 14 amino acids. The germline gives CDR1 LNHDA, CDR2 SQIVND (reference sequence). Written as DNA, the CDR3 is TGTGCCAGTAGTAGTGGGGGACAGATGCATAGTTCTTTCTTT. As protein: CASSSGGQMHSSFF.

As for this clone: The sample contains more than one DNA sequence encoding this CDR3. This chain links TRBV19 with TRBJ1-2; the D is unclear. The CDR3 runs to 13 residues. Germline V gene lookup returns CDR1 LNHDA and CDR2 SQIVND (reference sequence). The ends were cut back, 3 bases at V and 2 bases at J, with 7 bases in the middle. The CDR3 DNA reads TGTGCCAGTAGTATCCGAGAAAACTATGGCTACACCTTC. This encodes CASSIRENYGYTF.

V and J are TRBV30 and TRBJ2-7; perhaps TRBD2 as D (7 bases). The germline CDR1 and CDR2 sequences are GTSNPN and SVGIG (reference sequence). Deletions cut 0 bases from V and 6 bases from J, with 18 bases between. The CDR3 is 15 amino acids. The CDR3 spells CAWSVGRGAQGEQYF. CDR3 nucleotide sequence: TGTGCCTGGAGTGTAGGTCGGGGGGCCCAGGGCGAGCAGTACTTC.

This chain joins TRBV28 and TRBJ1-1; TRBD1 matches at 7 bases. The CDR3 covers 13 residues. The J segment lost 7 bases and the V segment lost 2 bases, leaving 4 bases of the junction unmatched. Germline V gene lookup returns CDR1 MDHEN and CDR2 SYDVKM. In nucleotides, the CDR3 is TGTGCCAGCAGTTTAGGCTACAGGGGTGAAGCTTTCTTT. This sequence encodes CASSLGYRGEAFF.

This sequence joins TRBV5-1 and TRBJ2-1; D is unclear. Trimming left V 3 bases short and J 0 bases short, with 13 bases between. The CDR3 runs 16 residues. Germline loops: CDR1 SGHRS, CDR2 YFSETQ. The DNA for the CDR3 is TGCGCCAGCAGCTCGTCGACATTTAGCTCCTACAATGAGCAGTTCTTC. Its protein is CASSSSTFSSYNEQFF.

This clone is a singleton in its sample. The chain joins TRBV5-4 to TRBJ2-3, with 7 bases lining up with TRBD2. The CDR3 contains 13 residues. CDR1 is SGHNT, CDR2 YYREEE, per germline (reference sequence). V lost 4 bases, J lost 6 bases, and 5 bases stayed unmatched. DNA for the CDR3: TGTGCCAGCAGCCCCGGGACTACGGATACGCAGTATTTT. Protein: CASSPGTTDTQYF.

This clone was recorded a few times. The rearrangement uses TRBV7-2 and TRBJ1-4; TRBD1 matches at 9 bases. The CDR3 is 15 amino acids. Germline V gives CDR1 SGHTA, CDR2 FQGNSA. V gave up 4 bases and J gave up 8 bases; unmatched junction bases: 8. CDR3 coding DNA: TGTGCCAGCAGCTGGGGCGGACAGGGGAGGGAAAAACTGTTTTTT. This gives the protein CASSWGGQGREKLFF.

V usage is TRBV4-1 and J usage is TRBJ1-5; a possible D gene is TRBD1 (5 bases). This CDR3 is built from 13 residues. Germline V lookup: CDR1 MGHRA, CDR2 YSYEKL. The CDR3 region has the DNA TGCGCTGGCGGCAGGGATATGGATCAGCCCCAGCATTTT. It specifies CAGGRDMDQPQHF.

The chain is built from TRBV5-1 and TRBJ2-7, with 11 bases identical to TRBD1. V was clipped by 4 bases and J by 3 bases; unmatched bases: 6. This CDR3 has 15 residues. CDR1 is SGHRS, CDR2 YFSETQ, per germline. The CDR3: CASSARDRGIYEQYF. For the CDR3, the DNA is TGCGCCAGCAGCGCCCGGGACAGGGGGATCTACGAGCAGTACTTC.